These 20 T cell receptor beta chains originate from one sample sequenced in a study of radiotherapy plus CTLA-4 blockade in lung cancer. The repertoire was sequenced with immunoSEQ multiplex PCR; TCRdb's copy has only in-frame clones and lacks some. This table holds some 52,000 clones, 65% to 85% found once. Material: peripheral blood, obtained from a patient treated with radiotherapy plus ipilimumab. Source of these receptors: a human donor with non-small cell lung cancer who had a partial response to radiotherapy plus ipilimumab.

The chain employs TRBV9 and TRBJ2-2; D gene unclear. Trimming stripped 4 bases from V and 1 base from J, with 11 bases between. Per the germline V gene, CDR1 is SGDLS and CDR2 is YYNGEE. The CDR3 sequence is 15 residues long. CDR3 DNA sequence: TGTGCCAGCAGCTCTCAGTTGGTGAACACCGGGGAGCTGTTTTTT. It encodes CASSSQLVNTGELFF.

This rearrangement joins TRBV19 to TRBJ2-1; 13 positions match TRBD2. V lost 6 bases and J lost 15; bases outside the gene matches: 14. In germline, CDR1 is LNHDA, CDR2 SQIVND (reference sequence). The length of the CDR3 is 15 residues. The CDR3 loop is CASRTSGGTSSIPFF. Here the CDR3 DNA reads TGTGCCAGTAGGACTAGCGGGGGGACGTCTTCGATTCCGTTCTTC.

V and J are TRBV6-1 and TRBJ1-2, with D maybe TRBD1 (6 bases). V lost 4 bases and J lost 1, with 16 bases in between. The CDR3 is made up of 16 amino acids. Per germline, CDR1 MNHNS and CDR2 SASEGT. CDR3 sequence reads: CASSGPGQPLNYGYTF. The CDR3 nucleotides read TGTGCCAGCAGTGGCCCCGGACAGCCCCTTAACTATGGCTACACCTTC.

This chain's CDR3 is CASSATGSVNQPQHF. CDR3 nucleotides: TGTGCCAGCAGCGCTACAGGATCAGTCAATCAGCCCCAGCATTTT. The gene calls are TRBV7-9 and TRBJ1-5, with D possibly TRBD1 on 5 matching bases. The germline CDR1 and CDR2 sequences are SEHNR and FQNEAQ (reference sequence). V lost 5 bases and J lost 3, with 14 bases in between. This CDR3 has 15 residues.

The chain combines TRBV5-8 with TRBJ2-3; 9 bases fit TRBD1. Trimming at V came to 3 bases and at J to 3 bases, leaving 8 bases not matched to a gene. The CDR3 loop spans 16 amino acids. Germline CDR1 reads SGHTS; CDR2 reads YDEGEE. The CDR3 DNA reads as TGTGCCAGCAGCTGGGGGGACAGGGTCGGGACAGATACGCAGTATTTT. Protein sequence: CASSWGDRVGTDTQYF.

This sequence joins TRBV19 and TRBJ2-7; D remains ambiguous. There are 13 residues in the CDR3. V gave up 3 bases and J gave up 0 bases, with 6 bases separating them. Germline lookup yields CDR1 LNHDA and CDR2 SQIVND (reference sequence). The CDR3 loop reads CASSIYLSYEQYF. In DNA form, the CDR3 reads TGTGCCAGTAGTATTTATCTCTCCTACGAGCAGTACTTC.

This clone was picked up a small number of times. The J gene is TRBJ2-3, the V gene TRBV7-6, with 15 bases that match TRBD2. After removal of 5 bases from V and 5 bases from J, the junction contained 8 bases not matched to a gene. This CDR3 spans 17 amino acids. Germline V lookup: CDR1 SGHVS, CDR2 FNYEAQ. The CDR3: CASSRWTSGGGGDTQYF. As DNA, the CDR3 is TGTGCCAGCAGCCGCTGGACTAGCGGGGGGGGAGGAGATACGCAGTATTTT.

The CDR3 spells CASSSQTGSSYEQYF. The CDR3, as DNA: TGTGCCAGCAGTTCCCAGACAGGGAGCTCCTACGAGCAGTACTTC. V usage is TRBV27 and J usage is TRBJ2-7, with 7 bases aligning to TRBD1. Germline V gene sequence: CDR1 MNHEY, CDR2 SMNVEV (reference sequence). J was trimmed by 0 bases and V by 4 bases; bases with no gene match: 6. The CDR3 contains 15 residues.

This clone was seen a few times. CDR3: CASSFSGGKKTQYF. The CDR3 DNA reads as TGTGCCAGCAGTTTTAGCGGGGGGAAGAAGACCCAGTACTTC. The gene calls are TRBV27 and TRBJ2-5, with 10 bases that match TRBD2. With 3 bases clipped from V and 6 bases from J, the junction kept 4 bases outside the gene matches. CDR1 and CDR2 from the germline V gene are MNHEY and SMNVEV (reference sequence). This CDR3 is built from 14 residues.

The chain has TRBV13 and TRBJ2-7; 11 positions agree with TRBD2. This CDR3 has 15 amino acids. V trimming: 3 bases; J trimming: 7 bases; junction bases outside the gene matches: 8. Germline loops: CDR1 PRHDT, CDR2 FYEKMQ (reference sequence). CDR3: CASSFSGGAFEEQYF. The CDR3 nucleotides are TGTGCCAGCAGCTTTAGCGGGGGGGCCTTTGAGGAGCAGTACTTC.

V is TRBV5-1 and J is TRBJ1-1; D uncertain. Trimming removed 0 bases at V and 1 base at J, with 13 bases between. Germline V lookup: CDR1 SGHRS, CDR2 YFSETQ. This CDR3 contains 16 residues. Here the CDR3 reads CASSLGLRGENTEAFF. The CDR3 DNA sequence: TGCGCCAGCAGCTTGGGATTACGCGGGGAGAACACTGAAGCTTTCTTT.

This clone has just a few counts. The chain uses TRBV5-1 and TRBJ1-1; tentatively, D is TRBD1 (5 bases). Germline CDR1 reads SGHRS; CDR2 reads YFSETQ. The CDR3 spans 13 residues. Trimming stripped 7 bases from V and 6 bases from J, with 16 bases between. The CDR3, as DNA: TGCGCCAGCCGACTCGGGGGGAGGGCTGAAGCTTTCTTT. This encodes CASRLGGRAEAFF.

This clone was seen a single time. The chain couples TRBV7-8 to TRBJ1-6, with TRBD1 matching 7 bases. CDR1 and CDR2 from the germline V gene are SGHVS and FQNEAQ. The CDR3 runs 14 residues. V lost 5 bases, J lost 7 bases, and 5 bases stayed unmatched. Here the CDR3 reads CASSRQGNNSPLHF. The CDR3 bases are TGTGCCAGCAGCCGACAGGGTAACAATTCACCCCTCCACTTT.

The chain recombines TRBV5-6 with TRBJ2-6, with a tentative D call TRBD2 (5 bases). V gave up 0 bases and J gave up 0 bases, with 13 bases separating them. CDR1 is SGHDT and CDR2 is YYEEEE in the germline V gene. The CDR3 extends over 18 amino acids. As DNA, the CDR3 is TGTGCCAGCAGCTTGGAACCAGGACTCGTCTCTGGGGCCAACGTCCTGACTTTC. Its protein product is CASSLEPGLVSGANVLTF. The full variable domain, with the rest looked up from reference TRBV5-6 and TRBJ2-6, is DAGVTQSPTHLIKTRGQQVTLRCSPKSGHDTVSWYQQALGQGPQFIFQYYEEEERQRGNFPDRFSGHQFPNYSSELNVNALLLGDSALYLCASSLEPGLVSGANVLTFGAGSRLTVL.

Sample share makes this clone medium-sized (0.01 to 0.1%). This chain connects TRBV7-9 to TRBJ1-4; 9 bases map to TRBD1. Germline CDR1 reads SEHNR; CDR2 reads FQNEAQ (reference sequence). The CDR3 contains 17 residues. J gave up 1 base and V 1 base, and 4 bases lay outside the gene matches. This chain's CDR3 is CASSLGQGDQTNEKLFF. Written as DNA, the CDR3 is TGTGCCAGCAGCTTAGGACAGGGGGACCAAACTAATGAAAAACTGTTTTTT.

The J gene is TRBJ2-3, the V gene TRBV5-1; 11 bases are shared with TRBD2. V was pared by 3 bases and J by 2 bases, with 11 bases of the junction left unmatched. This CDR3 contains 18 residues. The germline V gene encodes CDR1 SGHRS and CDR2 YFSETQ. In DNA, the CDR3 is TGCGCCAGCAGCTCCAGGGGGACTAGCGGCACAAACACAGATACGCAGTATTTT. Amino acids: CASSSRGTSGTNTDTQYF. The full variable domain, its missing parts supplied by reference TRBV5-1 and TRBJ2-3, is KAGVTQTPRYLIKTRGQQVTLSCSPISGHRSVSWYQQTPGQGLQFLFEYFSETQRNKGNFPGRFSGRQFSNSRSEMNVSTLELGDSALYLCASSSRGTSGTNTDTQYFGPGTRLTVL.

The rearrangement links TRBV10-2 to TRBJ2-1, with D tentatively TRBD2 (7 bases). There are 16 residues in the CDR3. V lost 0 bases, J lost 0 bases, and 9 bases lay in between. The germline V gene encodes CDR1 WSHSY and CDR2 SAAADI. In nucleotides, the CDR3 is TGCGCCAGCAGTGAGTCTCGGGGGGCCTCCTACAATGAGCAGTTCTTC. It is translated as CASSESRGASYNEQFF.

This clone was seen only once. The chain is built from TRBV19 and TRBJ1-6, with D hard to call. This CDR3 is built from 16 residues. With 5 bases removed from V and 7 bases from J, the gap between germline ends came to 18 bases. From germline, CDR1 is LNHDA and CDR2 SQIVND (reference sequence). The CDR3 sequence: CASSSREWRGNSPLHF. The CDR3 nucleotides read TGTGCCAGTAGTTCCCGCGAGTGGAGAGGGAATTCACCCCTCCACTTT.

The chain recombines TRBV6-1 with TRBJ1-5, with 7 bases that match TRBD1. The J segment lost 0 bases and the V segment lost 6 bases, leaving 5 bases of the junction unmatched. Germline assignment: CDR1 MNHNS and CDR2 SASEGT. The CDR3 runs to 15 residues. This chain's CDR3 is CASRRTGISNQPQHF. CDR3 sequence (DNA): TGTGCCAGCAGAAGGACAGGAATTAGCAATCAGCCCCAGCATTTT.

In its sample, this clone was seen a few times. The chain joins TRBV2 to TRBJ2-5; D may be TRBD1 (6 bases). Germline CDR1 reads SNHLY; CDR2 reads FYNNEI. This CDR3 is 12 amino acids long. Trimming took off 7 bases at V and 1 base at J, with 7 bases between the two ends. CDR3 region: CASTGAQETQYF. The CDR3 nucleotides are TGTGCCAGCACAGGGGCCCAAGAGACCCAGTACTTC.